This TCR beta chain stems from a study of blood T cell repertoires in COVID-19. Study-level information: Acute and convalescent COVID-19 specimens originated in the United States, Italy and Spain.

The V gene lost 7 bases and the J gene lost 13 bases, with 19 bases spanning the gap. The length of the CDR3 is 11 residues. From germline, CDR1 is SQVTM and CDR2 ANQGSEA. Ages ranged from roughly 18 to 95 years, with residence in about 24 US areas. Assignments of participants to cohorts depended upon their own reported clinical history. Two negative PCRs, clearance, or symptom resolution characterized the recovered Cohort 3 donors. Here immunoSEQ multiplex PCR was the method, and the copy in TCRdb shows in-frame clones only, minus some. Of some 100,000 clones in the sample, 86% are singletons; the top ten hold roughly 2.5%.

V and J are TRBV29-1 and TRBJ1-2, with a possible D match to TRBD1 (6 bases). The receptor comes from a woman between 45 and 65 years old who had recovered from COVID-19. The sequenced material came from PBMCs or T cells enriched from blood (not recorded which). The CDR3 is CSDGTQAGLTF. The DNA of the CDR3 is TGCAGCGACGGGACACAGGCTGGTCTCACCTTC.